The clone carrying this TCR beta chain was seen ten or more times. Its antigen remains unidentified. Sequencing ends 3 residues short of the CDR3 end; the germline J gene provides the rest. The data derive from a study of T cell clonality in common variable immunodeficiency. Study-wide results and caveats: T cell subpopulation sequencing would be needed to explain CVID clonality. Compared with controls, CVID subjects had fewer shared TCRbeta clones.

The germline gives CDR1 GTSNPN, CDR2 SVGIG (reference sequence). The J segment lost 0 bases and the V segment lost 1 base, leaving 5 bases of the junction unmatched. This CDR3 contains 15 residues. The data were produced by immunoSEQ multiplex PCR, yet TCRdb's version contains in-frame clones alone and is incomplete. Recorded here are roughly 70,000 clones, none singletons. Both groups were predominantly of Caucasian heritage. Heparinized whole blood, about 4.5 to 9 ml, came from each donor. Source material: peripheral blood mononuclear cells. The TCR was taken from a person aged 18 to 70 in good health. This chain uses TRBV30 with TRBJ1-1; the match to TRBD1 covers 7 bases. CDR3 sequence reads: CAWSEHRGMNTEAFF. The DNA read from the CDR3 is TGTGCCTGGAGTGAACACAGGGGTATGAACACTGAA.